A selection of T cell receptor beta chains follows, all from one sample in a study of CXCR3-negative and CXCR3-positive naive CD8 T cells. TCRdb re-analyzed the 5' RACE reads; it lists each CDR3 protein once, without DNA. This repertoire includes about 120,000 distinct CDR3 sequences. The sequencing input was naive CXCR3+ CD8+ T cells from blood. These receptors all come from a human donor in good health. Some clones in this sample may be carry-over from other donors' samples. Both conserved end residues are part of each CDR3.

CDR3 protein	V gene	J gene
CASSSDLHNEQFF	TRBV5-1	TRBJ2-1
CASSLYGFGPSNEKLFF	TRBV7-9	TRBJ1-4
CASSPEESSYNEQFF	TRBV4-1	TRBJ2-1
CSARTGWPYGYTF	TRBV29-1	TRBJ1-2
CASSLNPGAGSYNEQFF	TRBV6-5	TRBJ2-1
CASSPTTGSYEQYF	TRBV4-3	TRBJ2-7
CASSPGQGSNEKLFF	TRBV4-2	TRBJ1-4
CSGGTRGIGEAFF	TRBV29-1	TRBJ1-1
CASSFSSNQPQHF	TRBV12-1	TRBJ1-5
CASSSEGGIGSPLHF	TRBV6-5	TRBJ1-6
CASSHPASGGDYEQYF	TRBV4-1	TRBJ2-7
CASSSDTNTGELFF	TRBV7-8	TRBJ2-2
CSARGATPYNEQFF	TRBV20-1	TRBJ2-1
CASSWRLAGINNEQFF	TRBV7-2	TRBJ2-1
CASSPERPDGNQPQHF	TRBV19	TRBJ1-5
CASSLGSALEQYF	TRBV12-3/TRBV12-4	TRBJ2-7